A selection of T cell receptor beta chains follows, all from one sample in a study of CD8+CD57+ T cells in acquired aplastic anemia. MiXCR was run by TCRdb on the reads, yielding one entry per CDR3 protein. The data contain 180,000 or so distinct CDR3 sequences, roughly half of them singletons. The specimen sequenced was sorted CD4+, CD8+, or CD8+CD57+ T cells (not recorded which) from PBMCs. These receptors were obtained from a human donor in good health. Both conserved end residues are part of each CDR3. Fields, in order: D gene, CDR3 length, V gene, clone size, J gene, CDR3 DNA, CDR3 protein. D genes are given only for firm matches. Only some rows state a clone size, as once, few, many or a class for expanded clones.

NA	16	TRBV9	few	TRBJ2-5	TGTGCCAGCAGTACTCCTTCAGGGGCCGCCCGGGAGACCCAGTACTTC	CASSTPSGAARETQYF
TRBD1	16	TRBV25-1	NA	TRBJ2-5	TGTGCCAGCAGTGAATATGGGACAGATCTCCAAGAGACCCAGTACTTC	CASSEYGTDLQETQYF
TRBD2	15	TRBV19	NA	TRBJ2-1	TGTGCCAGTAGTATGCTAGCGGGCTCCTACAATGAGCAGTTCTTC	CASSMLAGSYNEQFF
TRBD2	13	TRBV10-2	NA	TRBJ2-1	TGCGCCAGCAGTGTGAGGAGCGGGGCTGAGCAGTTCTTC	CASSVRSGAEQFF
NA	16	TRBV20-1	NA	TRBJ2-3	TGCAGTGCTCCTAACAGGGCCGAGTCTTCCACAGATACGCAGTATTTT	CSAPNRAESSTDTQYF
NA	15	TRBV10-3	NA	TRBJ1-5	TGTGCCATCAGTGAGTCACGGGGAAGCAATCAGCCCCAGCATTTT	CAISESRGSNQPQHF
NA	15	TRBV11-3	many	TRBJ2-7	TGTGCCAGCAGCTTAGATCCCGGCGGGTCCTACGAGCAGTACTTC	CASSLDPGGSYEQYF
NA	11	TRBV3-1	NA	TRBJ1-2	TGTGCCAGCAGTAAAGGGAATGGCTACACCTTC	CASSKGNGYTF
NA	13	TRBV6-5	NA	TRBJ2-5	TGTGCCAGCAGTTACCCGGGGGAAGAGACCCAGTACTTC	CASSYPGEETQYF
NA	13	TRBV7-8	NA	TRBJ1-1	TGTGCCAGCAGCCCTACAGGGACCACTGAAGCTTTCTTT	CASSPTGTTEAFF
NA	17	TRBV10-3	NA	TRBJ2-3	TGTGCCATCAGTGAGAGCCGCCTGCAGGGTCCCACAGATACGCAGTATTTT	CAISESRLQGPTDTQYF
TRBD1	18	TRBV7-4	NA	TRBJ2-5	TGTGCCAGCAGCTTAGTCGCGCCCGGGCTACAGGGGGGAGAGACCCAGTACTTC	CASSLVAPGLQGGETQYF
NA	13	TRBV5-1	NA	TRBJ1-2	TGCGCCAGCAGCTTGGAGCGGGGTTGGGGCTACACCTTC	CASSLERGWGYTF
NA	15	TRBV9	many	TRBJ2-7	TGTGCCAGCAGCGTGGGGGGTACGAGGGTAGGGGAGCAGTACTTC	CASSVGGTRVGEQYF
TRBD2	17	TRBV19	NA	TRBJ2-7	TGTGCCAGTAGGCCCTCCGGGACTAGCGGGAGGGCCTCCGAGCAGTACTTC	CASRPSGTSGRASEQYF
TRBD2	15	TRBV2	NA	TRBJ2-3	TGTGCCAGCAGTGTTGCGGGGGGGCTGACAGATACGCAGTATTTT	CASSVAGGLTDTQYF
NA	11	TRBV7-2	few	TRBJ1-6	TGTGCCAGCAGCCGAGATTCACCCCTCCACTTT	CASSRDSPLHF
TRBD1	14	TRBV18	few	TRBJ2-7	TGTGCCAGCACGTCCGGGACAGGGGACTACGAGCAGTACTTC	CASTSGTGDYEQYF